The 19 T cell receptor beta chains listed next were all sequenced from one sample in a study of blood T cell repertoires in COVID-19. Libraries were prepared by immunoSEQ multiplex PCR; TCRdb keeps only in-frame clonotypes and omits some of them. Here the sample spans some 240,000 clones, around 84% being singletons. Sequenced input: peripheral blood. Source of these receptors: a woman aged 40 to 55 who had recovered from COVID-19.

The V and J genes are TRBV19 and TRBJ1-5, with 9 nucleotides matching TRBD1. V lost 5 bases and J lost 0; bases outside the gene matches: 2. The CDR3 sequence is 15 residues long. The germline V gene has CDR1 LNHDA and CDR2 SQIVND (reference sequence). This CDR3 reads CASSGTGLSNQPQHF. The DNA for the CDR3 is TGTGCCAGTAGTGGGACAGGGCTTAGCAATCAGCCCCAGCATTTT.

This clone occurred once. The genes are TRBV5-4 and TRBJ2-1; 9 positions match TRBD1. This CDR3 has 13 amino acids. Per germline, CDR1 SGHNT and CDR2 YYREEE (reference sequence). Unmatched junction bases numbered 0, after V lost 0 bases and J lost 8 bases. CDR3 region: CASSLGQGDEQFF. As DNA, the CDR3 is TGTGCCAGCAGCTTGGGACAGGGGGATGAGCAGTTCTTC.

The rearrangement joins TRBV9 to TRBJ2-5; D is possibly TRBD2 (6 bases). Germline CDR1 reads SGDLS; CDR2 reads YYNGEE. The CDR3 consists of 16 residues. Trimming took off 0 bases at V and 2 bases at J, with 14 bases between the two ends. Written as DNA, the CDR3 is TGTGCCAGCAGCGTAGGGGCGGGGCGCTCTCAAGAGACCCAGTACTTC. This gives the protein CASSVGAGRSQETQYF.

V gene TRBV28 combines with J gene TRBJ2-2; 8 bases align to TRBD2. The germline gives CDR1 MDHEN, CDR2 SYDVKM. The CDR3 covers 18 residues. Losses at the gene ends were 2 bases for V and 7 bases for J; bases not matched to a gene: 15. Written as DNA, the CDR3 is TGTGCCAGCAGTTTACTCGTTCTGGCGGGGGGTTTAATCGGGGAGCTGTTTTTT. Its protein is CASSLLVLAGGLIGELFF.

V is TRBV5-1 and J is TRBJ1-5, with D perhaps TRBD1 (5 bases). V was clipped by 1 base and J by 7 bases, with 9 bases between them. This CDR3 is built from 13 residues. Germline-derived CDR1 and CDR2 are SGHRS and YFSETQ. CDR3 region: CASSLQGGQPQHF. In DNA form, the CDR3 reads TGCGCCAGCAGCTTGCAGGGAGGGCAGCCCCAGCATTTT.

This clone has just one count. CDR3 in DNA: TGTGCCAGCAGCCACGAAGTTGGGACAGGGTATTCCTCCTACGAGCAGTACTTC. It codes for CASSHEVGTGYSSYEQYF. The chain employs TRBV4-2 and TRBJ2-7; 9 bases map to TRBD1. CDR3 length: 18 residues. Per germline, CDR1 LGHNA and CDR2 YNFKEQ. The V gene end was trimmed by 3 bases and the J gene end by 0 bases; junction bases not matched to a gene: 12.

The CDR3 DNA reads TGTGCCAGCAGCTTGGTGGCGGTAGGTGGCTACACCTTC. It specifies CASSLVAVGGYTF. The chain recombines TRBV5-6 with TRBJ1-2; D uncertain. Looked up from germline, CDR1 is SGHDT and CDR2 is YYEEEE. This CDR3 is built from 13 residues. The V and J ends lost 0 bases and 7 bases respectively, with 10 bases between them.

This clone was detected only once. This chain uses TRBV5-1 with TRBJ1-1; 7 nucleotides line up with TRBD1. Germline trimming cut 2 bases from V and 5 bases from J; bases unmatched to any gene: 9. From germline, CDR1 is SGHRS and CDR2 YFSETQ. This CDR3 comprises 15 residues. The CDR3 DNA reads TGCGCCAGCAGCTTTGGCAACAGGGGTGGTACTGAAGCTTTCTTT. This sequence encodes CASSFGNRGGTEAFF. The full variable domain, its missing parts supplied by reference TRBV5-1 and TRBJ1-1, is KAGVTQTPRYLIKTRGQQVTLSCSPISGHRSVSWYQQTPGQGLQFLFEYFSETQRNKGNFPGRFSGRQFSNSRSEMNVSTLELGDSALYLCASSFGNRGGTEAFFGQGTRLTVV.

The V gene is TRBV7-2, the J gene TRBJ2-3, with TRBD2 matching over 11 bases. The CDR3 contains 17 residues. V lost 4 bases and J lost 2; bases outside the gene matches: 8. CDR1 and CDR2 from the germline V gene are SGHTA and FQGNSA. CDR3 region: CASSSFPSGGTTDTQYF. The CDR3 nucleotides are TGTGCCAGCAGCTCCTTTCCTAGCGGGGGGACCACAGATACGCAGTATTTT.

The rearrangement links TRBV6-5 to TRBJ1-2, with D maybe TRBD1 (5 bases). CDR3 length equals 14 residues. The germline V gene encodes CDR1 MNHEY and CDR2 SVGAGI. V was shortened by 4 bases and J by 3 bases, with 12 bases between the two germline ends. Written as DNA, the CDR3 is TGTGCCAGCAGTTGGTCAGTAGGGGACTATGGCTACACCTTC. As protein: CASSWSVGDYGYTF.

This chain joins TRBV29-1 and TRBJ1-1, with D hard to call. This CDR3 region has 14 residues. The germline CDR1 and CDR2 sequences are SQVTM and ANQGSEA. The germline V and J ends were trimmed by 5 bases and 0 bases, with 13 bases remaining between them. The CDR3 reads CSVSSGPLNTEAFF. Written as DNA, the CDR3 is TGCAGCGTTTCCTCAGGCCCATTGAACACTGAAGCTTTCTTT.

The chain has TRBV3-1 (or the pseudogene TRBV3-2) and TRBJ1-4; the match to TRBD1 covers 9 bases. Trimming cost V 4 bases and J 5 bases; bases outside gene matches: 5. The CDR3 sequence is 15 residues long. Germline V gives CDR1 LGHDT, CDR2 YNNKEL (reference sequence). The CDR3 coding sequence is TGTGCCAGCAGCCGGGGACAGGGAGAGAATGAAAAACTGTTTTTT. Protein sequence: CASSRGQGENEKLFF.

V gene TRBV2 combines with J gene TRBJ2-7; TRBD1 aligns across 9 bases. Germline assignment: CDR1 SNHLY and CDR2 FYNNEI. After removal of 10 bases from V and 5 bases from J, the junction contained 9 bases not matched to a gene. The CDR3 extends over 13 amino acids. CDR3: CATQSGQGNEQYF. Here the CDR3 DNA reads TGTGCCACGCAGAGCGGACAGGGGAACGAGCAGTACTTC.

The rearrangement links TRBV9 to TRBJ1-2; D might be TRBD1 (5 bases). Germline lookup yields CDR1 SGDLS and CDR2 YYNGEE. Trimming removed 0 bases from V and 7 bases from J, with 7 bases in between. The length of the CDR3 is 12 residues. CDR3 in DNA: TGTGCCAGCAGCGTAGCAGGGTTTGGCTACACCTTC. This sequence encodes CASSVAGFGYTF.

The J gene is TRBJ1-1, the V gene TRBV7-8; maybe TRBD1 (6 bases). CDR1 SGHVS and CDR2 FQNEAQ come from the germline V gene. The CDR3 length is 12 residues. V was shortened by 1 base and J by 7 bases, with 7 bases between the two germline ends. In DNA, the CDR3 is TGTGCCAGCAGCTTAGTACAGGGTGAAGCTTTCTTT. Translation gives CASSLVQGEAFF. The entire variable domain, with the rest obtained from reference TRBV7-8 and TRBJ1-1, is as follows: GAGVSQSPRYKVAKRGQDVALRCDPISGHVSLFWYQQALGQGPEFLTYFQNEAQLDKSGLPSDRFFAERPEGSVSTLKIQRTQQEDSAVYLCASSLVQGEAFFGQGTRLTVV.

Of note for this clone: This sample includes further DNA sequences coding for the same CDR3. The gene calls are TRBV5-1 and TRBJ1-1; unclear D gene. The germline V and J ends were trimmed by 4 bases and 4 bases, with 14 bases remaining between them. Germline lookup yields CDR1 SGHRS and CDR2 YFSETQ. CDR3 length: 14 residues. CDR3 coding DNA: TGCGCCAGCAGCCTTTGGGAAAGCGGCACTGAAGCTTTCTTT. This codes for CASSLWESGTEAFF.

The chain recombines TRBV5-1 with TRBJ2-5, with TRBD2 as a possible D gene (6 bases). CDR3 length: 17 amino acids. Germline assignment: CDR1 SGHRS and CDR2 YFSETQ. V was clipped by 0 bases and J by 1 base, with 16 bases between them. The DNA of the CDR3 is TGCGCCAGCAGCTTGGGCCAGGGTGTGGGAGGCCAAGAGACCCAGTACTTC. Its protein product is CASSLGQGVGGQETQYF.

The V and J genes are TRBV2 and TRBJ2-3, with unresolved D. Germline loops: CDR1 SNHLY, CDR2 FYNNEI. V shed 5 bases and J shed 0 bases, with 3 bases lying between them. The CDR3 spans 12 residues. The CDR3 nucleotides are TGTGCCAGCAGTCCTAGCACAGATACGCAGTATTTT. As protein: CASSPSTDTQYF.

This chain uses TRBV9 with TRBJ1-1; D is uncertain. Trimming took off 2 bases at V and 1 base at J, with 12 bases between the two ends. The CDR3 is made up of 15 amino acids. From germline, CDR1 is SGDLS and CDR2 YYNGEE. The chain's CDR3 is CASSVGLGGNTEAFF. The DNA for the CDR3 is TGTGCCAGCAGCGTGGGCCTCGGTGGGAACACTGAAGCTTTCTTT.